Presented here are 26 T cell receptor beta chains from one specimen sequenced in a study of shared clonotypes between healthy human individuals. Method: immunoSEQ multiplex PCR; TCRdb's copy keeps in-frame clones and lacks some. This sample has 550,000 to 600,000 clones; nearly 98% occur once, and the top ten carry 0.3%. The naive CD8 population came from CD45RO-negative cells selected for CCR7, without terminally differentiated effector memory CD45RA+ cells. The sample taken for sequencing was naive CD8+ T cells sorted from blood. Every receptor here comes from a man aged 25 to 40 in good health.

The chain carries TRBV10-1 and TRBJ1-4; a weak D match, TRBD1 (5 bases). This CDR3 has 15 amino acids. Trimming took off 6 bases at V and 5 bases at J, with 16 bases between the two ends. CDR1 is WNHNN and CDR2 is SYGVQD in the germline V gene (reference sequence). The DNA of the CDR3 is TGCGCCAGCAGGGGAACGACAGAGAGCAATGAAAAACTGTTTTTT. Translating gives CASRGTTESNEKLFF.

V gene TRBV7-9 combines with J gene TRBJ1-2; D is uncertain. Per the germline V gene, CDR1 is SEHNR and CDR2 is FQNEAQ (reference sequence). The length of the CDR3 is 13 residues. Trimming left V 6 bases short and J 6 bases short, with 14 bases between. The CDR3 loop reads CASRLATQNGYTF. CDR3 nucleotide sequence: TGTGCCAGCAGACTCGCTACCCAGAATGGCTACACCTTC.

The CDR3 region is CASSETDTDTQYF. For the CDR3, the DNA is TGTGCCAGCAGCGAGACAGACACAGATACGCAGTATTTT. V gene TRBV9 combines with J gene TRBJ2-3; D possibly corresponds to TRBD1 (5 bases). Germline V gene data show CDR1 as SGDLS and CDR2 as YYNGEE. V was pared by 3 bases and J by 2 bases, with 7 bases between. The CDR3 length is 13 residues.

The chain carries TRBV4-3 and TRBJ2-7, with 7 nucleotides matching TRBD2. Germline V gives CDR1 LGHNA, CDR2 YSLEER. Trimming removed 3 bases from V and 3 bases from J; junction bases left unmatched: 5. This CDR3 region has 14 residues. CDR3 sequence (DNA): TGCGCCAGCAGCCAGGGAGGGCAGAGCTACGAGCAGTACTTC. Translating gives CASSQGGQSYEQYF.

J is TRBJ2-7 and V is TRBV5-1, with 9 positions matching TRBD1. CDR3 length: 14 amino acids. The germline CDR1 and CDR2 sequences are SGHRS and YFSETQ. Unmatched junction bases numbered 5, after V lost 4 bases and J lost 3 bases. CDR3 bases: TGCGCCAGCAGCACGGGACAGGGTGTCTACGAGCAGTACTTC. Its translation is CASSTGQGVYEQYF. Combining the CDR3 with reference TRBV5-1 and TRBJ2-7 gives the whole variable domain KAGVTQTPRYLIKTRGQQVTLSCSPISGHRSVSWYQQTPGQGLQFLFEYFSETQRNKGNFPGRFSGRQFSNSRSEMNVSTLELGDSALYLCASSTGQGVYEQYFGPGTRLTVT.

CDR3 loop: CASSLKGLNYGYTF. CDR3 sequence (DNA): TGTGCCAGCAGCTTAAAGGGGCTCAACTATGGCTACACCTTC. The V call is TRBV7-6, the J call TRBJ1-2; D might be TRBD1 (5 bases). The CDR3 runs 14 residues. Trimming removed 2 bases from V and 2 bases from J, with 9 bases in between. CDR1 is SGHVS and CDR2 is FNYEAQ in the germline V gene.

The chain carries TRBV7-2 and TRBJ1-2; the D is unclear. Germline CDR1 SGHTA, CDR2 FQGNSA. The CDR3 is 13 residues long. V lost 2 bases and J lost 8, with 12 bases in between. CDR3 in DNA: TGTGCCAGCAGCTTAAAGGCTCCGGGGGGCTACACCTTC. Its translation: CASSLKAPGGYTF.

As for this clone: Other DNA sequences within the sample encode an identical CDR3. The chain employs TRBV7-6 and TRBJ2-7, with D tentatively TRBD2 (6 bases). In germline, CDR1 is SGHVS, CDR2 FNYEAQ. The CDR3 spans 12 residues. Trimming shortened V by 5 bases and J by 2 bases, and 7 bases separated the two germline ends. DNA for the CDR3: TGTGCCAGCAGCCCGGGGGCCTACGAGCAGTACTTC. Protein sequence: CASSPGAYEQYF. Based on the CDR3 plus reference TRBV7-6 and TRBJ2-7, the full variable domain is GAGVSQSPRYKVTKRGQDVALRCDPISGHVSLYWYRQALGQGPEFLTYFNYEAQQDKSGLPNDRFSAERPEGSISTLTIQRTEQRDSAMYRCASSPGAYEQYFGPGTRLTVT.

CDR3 nucleotides: TGCGCCAGCAGCCAATCGCGGGCCTCTGAAGCTTTCTTT. It encodes CASSQSRASEAFF. The rearrangement joins TRBV4-1 to TRBJ1-1; D gene uncertain. The V and J ends lost 2 bases and 6 bases respectively, with 10 bases between them. Germline loops: CDR1 MGHRA, CDR2 YSYEKL. The CDR3 is 13 amino acids.

This sequence joins TRBV11-2 and TRBJ2-7, with D possibly matching TRBD1 (5 bases). V was pared by 1 base and J by 3 bases, with 10 bases between. The CDR3 sequence is 14 residues long. Per germline, CDR1 SGHAT and CDR2 FQNNGV. CDR3 sequence: CASSLVGHIYEQYF. CDR3 bases: TGTGCCAGCAGCTTAGTCGGACACATCTACGAGCAGTACTTC.

This clone was seen only once. The chain couples TRBV29-1 to TRBJ2-5; D unclear. The CDR3 is 11 amino acids. The germline CDR1 and CDR2 sequences are SQVTM and ANQGSEA. V was pared by 3 bases and J by 9 bases, with 11 bases between. The CDR3 is CSVEADLAQYF. CDR3 nucleotide sequence: TGCAGCGTTGAGGCAGATTTGGCCCAGTACTTC.

This chain connects TRBV7-2 to TRBJ2-3; D might be TRBD2 (6 bases). Germline-derived CDR1 and CDR2 are SGHTA and FQGNSA. The CDR3 runs 17 residues. Trimming pared 4 bases from V and 0 bases from J, leaving 17 bases between. The CDR3 region is CASSSPRAGSSTDTQYF. CDR3 DNA: TGTGCCAGCAGCTCACCTCGGGCGGGGTCGAGCACAGATACGCAGTATTTT.

V gene TRBV14 combines with J gene TRBJ2-5; TRBD2 might be the D (5 bases). This CDR3 contains 13 residues. The V end lost 8 bases, the J end lost 5 bases, and 15 bases lay between the germline ends. Germline CDR1 is SGHDN and CDR2 is FVKESK. The CDR3 sequence: CASSGGFGETQYF. CDR3 bases: TGTGCCAGCTCGGGCGGGTTCGGCGAGACCCAGTACTTC. Looking up the rest from reference TRBV14 and TRBJ2-5 gives the full variable domain: EAGVTQFPSHSVIEKGQTVTLRCDPISGHDNLYWYRRVMGKEIKFLLHFVKESKQDESGMPNNRFLAERTGGTYSTLKVQPAELEDSGVYFCASSGGFGETQYFGPGTRLLVL.

This clone was counted once. The chain uses TRBV7-9 and TRBJ2-5; perhaps D is TRBD1 or TRBD2 (5 bases each). V dropped 4 bases and J dropped 2 bases, with 17 bases sitting between them. Germline V gives CDR1 SEHNR, CDR2 FQNEAQ (reference sequence). The CDR3 contains 16 residues. The CDR3 is CASSSSGTWLQETQYF. CDR3 bases: TGTGCCAGCAGCTCGTCCGGGACCTGGTTGCAAGAGACCCAGTACTTC.

On this clone: Other nucleotide sequences from this sample produce the same CDR3. This chain links TRBV27 with TRBJ2-7; 8 nucleotides align to TRBD1. The CDR3 sequence is 13 residues long. V lost 3 bases to trimming and J lost 3 bases; unmatched junction nucleotides: 1. CDR1 MNHEY and CDR2 SMNVEV come from the germline V gene (reference sequence). The CDR3 spells CASSFDRGYEQYF. CDR3 sequence (DNA): TGTGCCAGCAGTTTTGACAGGGGCTACGAGCAGTACTTC.

CDR3 in DNA: TGTGCCAGCAGTGAAGGACTAGGGGCCAATGAGCAGTTCTTC. This codes for CASSEGLGANEQFF. The chain links TRBV2 to TRBJ2-1; D may be TRBD2 (6 bases). The CDR3 runs 14 residues. Germline V lookup: CDR1 SNHLY, CDR2 FYNNEI. The V end lost 1 base, the J end lost 6 bases, and 10 bases lay between the germline ends.

CDR3 loop: CASSGGTGGPQEQYF. CDR3 DNA sequence: TGCGCCAGCAGTGGCGGGACGGGAGGGCCTCAGGAGCAGTACTTC. The chain employs TRBV10-2 and TRBJ2-7; 8 bases match TRBD2. Germline V gene lookup returns CDR1 WSHSY and CDR2 SAAADI. V was clipped by 4 bases and J by 7 bases; unmatched bases: 12. This CDR3 region has 15 residues.

This clone was picked up one time. The sample holds other DNA sequences that translate to the same CDR3. This chain connects TRBV4-1 to TRBJ2-2, with D possibly being TRBD2 (5 bases). The CDR3 runs to 16 residues. CDR1 MGHRA and CDR2 YSYEKL come from the germline V gene. V dropped 1 base and J dropped 1 base, with 10 bases sitting between them. The CDR3 here is CASSQGPRENTGELFF. Here the CDR3 DNA reads TGCGCCAGCAGCCAAGGACCTCGGGAGAACACCGGGGAGCTGTTTTTT.

The chain couples TRBV5-5 to TRBJ1-1, with a tentative D call TRBD1 (5 bases). This CDR3 is 13 amino acids long. The germline gives CDR1 SGHKS, CDR2 YYEKEE (reference sequence). Trimming removed 0 bases at V and 5 bases at J, with 8 bases between. CDR3 region: CASSLGRATEAFF. The CDR3 DNA is TGTGCCAGCAGCTTGGGCAGGGCGACTGAAGCTTTCTTT.

Concerning this clone: Other DNA sequences from this sample encode an identical CDR3 as well. The gene calls are TRBV19 and TRBJ2-7; D possibly uses TRBD1 or TRBD2 (5 bases each). Trimming took 3 bases from V and 2 from J, leaving 8 bases between them. The CDR3 length is 13 residues. Germline CDR1 is LNHDA and CDR2 is SQIVND (reference sequence). The CDR3 coding sequence is TGTGCCAGTAGTATGGGGGTAGCCTACGAGCAGTACTTC. Protein sequence: CASSMGVAYEQYF. Combining the CDR3 with reference TRBV19 and TRBJ2-7 gives the whole variable domain DGGITQSPKYLFRKEGQNVTLSCEQNLNHDAMYWYRQDPGQGLRLIYYSQIVNDFQKGDIAEGYSVSREKKESFPLTVTSAQKNPTAFYLCASSMGVAYEQYFGPGTRLTVT.

V and J are TRBV9 and TRBJ2-2; 7 nucleotides match TRBD1. Germline CDR1 SGDLS, CDR2 YYNGEE. This CDR3 has 14 residues. V was clipped by 2 bases and J by 7 bases; unmatched bases: 5. CDR3 sequence reads: CASSVDRAGGELFF. CDR3 in DNA: TGTGCCAGCAGCGTCGACAGGGCTGGCGGGGAGCTGTTTTTT.

V and J are TRBV10-3 and TRBJ2-3; the D gene is possibly TRBD2 (5 bases). Germline V gene lookup returns CDR1 ENHRY and CDR2 SYGVKD. V gave up 2 bases and J gave up 3 bases, with 18 bases separating them. The CDR3 contains 17 residues. In DNA, the CDR3 is TGTGCCATCAGTGAGGACCCCAGCGGAGGAAGGACAGATACGCAGTATTTT. Amino acid sequence: CAISEDPSGGRTDTQYF.

The rearrangement links TRBV2 to TRBJ2-5; D tentatively reads TRBD1 or TRBD2 (5 bases each). The CDR3 covers 12 residues. Germline loops: CDR1 SNHLY, CDR2 FYNNEI. Trimming left V 5 bases short and J 4 bases short, with 8 bases between. The CDR3 loop is CASSRDGETQYF. The CDR3 nucleotides read TGTGCCAGCAGTCGGGACGGAGAGACCCAGTACTTC.

V gene TRBV7-9 combines with J gene TRBJ2-1; 8 bases match TRBD1. J was trimmed by 10 bases and V by 6 bases; bases with no gene match: 8. The CDR3 spans 13 residues. Per the germline V gene, CDR1 is SEHNR and CDR2 is FQNEAQ (reference sequence). CDR3 nucleotide sequence: TGTGCCAGCAGATGGGCAGGGGGCTGGGAGCAGTTCTTC. Translated: CASRWAGGWEQFF.

This clone was observed a single time. Compared with germline, one end of the junction differs, possibly owing to a read error. J is TRBJ2-1 and V is TRBV7-6; D gene unclear. The CDR3 sequence is 15 residues long. Germline V lookup: CDR1 SGHVS, CDR2 FNYEAQ. CDR3 nucleotide sequence: TGTGCCAGCAGCGTAGCCTACTTACCAACCAATGAGCAGTTCTTC. It translates to CASSVAYLPTNEQFF.

About this clone itself: At the DNA level, this CDR3 is encoded by other sequences in the same sample as well. The gene calls are TRBV4-3 and TRBJ1-5; D gene ambiguous. Trimming removed 1 base at V and 1 base at J, with 2 bases between. The germline V gene encodes CDR1 LGHNA and CDR2 YSLEER. The CDR3 totals 13 residues. CDR3 sequence (DNA): TGCGCCAGCAGCCAAGGGAGCAATCAGCCCCAGCATTTT. Translation: CASSQGSNQPQHF.